The following is a TCR beta chain sequence with its context. Antigen: not known. This was a survey-level run. Measured with immunoSEQ multiplex PCR; TCRdb has only the in-frame clones, and not every one. The table lists 95,000 or so clones, roughly 78% of them singletons. The source of the sample is a study of fetal regulatory T cell absence and autoimmunity. Overall study findings and caveats: Broadly similar TRB gene family usage was seen in pancreas and cord blood. Oligoclonal TCR enrichment in pancreas over cord blood reached over 90-fold for some clones. The oligoclonal enrichment was interpreted as supporting antigen-driven pancreatic autoimmunity before birth in IPEX syndrome.

In germline, CDR1 is SGHTA, CDR2 FQGNSA. The CDR3 loop spans 13 amino acids. The J segment lost 4 bases and the V segment lost 4 bases, leaving 1 base of the junction unmatched. This rearrangement joins TRBV7-2 to TRBJ1-5, with 7 bases aligning to TRBD1. This TCR derives from a male donor with IPEX syndrome. The specimen was pancreas tissue. CDR3 DNA: TGTGCCAGCAGCTCACAGGGGAATCAGCCCCAGCATTTT. Its protein is CASSSQGNQPQHF.